These T cell receptor beta chains were read from a single sample in a study of T cell responses to AZD1222 COVID-19 vaccine. TCRdb keeps only in-frame clones here, not all; method: immunoSEQ multiplex PCR. The sample lists more than 150,000 clones, about 92% occurring once. The sequencing here drew on peripheral blood, taken on day 0 of AZD1222 vaccination. The receptors here all came from an adult in good health. The CDR3 runs from the conserved cysteine through the conserved F or W. A D gene is named only where the DNA matches it firmly. The size field is filled for only some rows; it gives once, few, many or a size class.

abundance: -; d_gene: -; j_gene: TRBJ1-5; v_gene: TRBV11-2; CDR3aa: CASSPNPAGYSNQPQHF; CDR3nt: TGTGCCAGCAGCCCAAATCCGGCAGGGTATAGCAATCAGCCCCAGCATTTT
abundance: once; d_gene: -; j_gene: TRBJ1-2; v_gene: TRBV7-9; CDR3aa: CASSLADSSQGGYTF; CDR3nt: TGTGCCAGCAGCTTGGCAGACAGCTCCCAAGGGGGCTACACCTTC
abundance: once; d_gene: TRBD1; j_gene: TRBJ1-1; v_gene: TRBV28; CDR3aa: CASSPLGTGSSVTFF; CDR3nt: TGTGCCAGCAGTCCTCTCGGGACAGGGAGTAGTGTGACTTTCTTT
abundance: -; d_gene: -; j_gene: TRBJ1-2; v_gene: TRBV4-1; CDR3aa: CASSQALGYGYTF; CDR3nt: TGCGCCAGCAGCCAAGCTTTGGGCTATGGCTACACCTTC
abundance: once; d_gene: TRBD1; j_gene: TRBJ1-2; v_gene: TRBV4-3; CDR3aa: CASSQDPTGDYGYTF; CDR3nt: TGCGCCAGCAGCCAAGATCCCACAGGGGACTATGGCTACACCTTC
abundance: -; d_gene: -; j_gene: TRBJ1-1; v_gene: TRBV6-5; CDR3aa: CASSRTVHLEAFF; CDR3nt: TGTGCCAGCAGTAGGACAGTTCACCTTGAAGCTTTCTTT
abundance: -; d_gene: TRBD1; j_gene: TRBJ1-2; v_gene: TRBV5-4; CDR3aa: CASSWTGSGYTF; CDR3nt: TGTGCCAGCAGCTGGACAGGGTCTGGCTACACCTTC
abundance: -; d_gene: -; j_gene: TRBJ1-1; v_gene: TRBV24-1; CDR3aa: CATSDFSGEAFF; CDR3nt: TGTGCCACCAGTGATTTCTCCGGAGAAGCTTTCTTT
abundance: -; d_gene: -; j_gene: TRBJ1-6; v_gene: TRBV6-1; CDR3aa: CASSEEQGPSPLHF; CDR3nt: TGTGCCAGCAGTGAAGAACAGGGTCCTTCACCCCTCCACTTT
abundance: -; d_gene: TRBD1; j_gene: TRBJ1-2; v_gene: TRBV28; CDR3aa: CASSPGTGVGGYTF; CDR3nt: TGTGCCAGCAGCCCTGGGACAGGGGTGGGTGGCTACACCTTC
abundance: once; d_gene: -; j_gene: TRBJ2-1; v_gene: TRBV5-5; CDR3aa: CASSLGGTNEQFF; CDR3nt: TGTGCCAGCAGCTTGGGTGGAACCAATGAGCAGTTCTTC
abundance: -; d_gene: TRBD1; j_gene: TRBJ1-1; v_gene: TRBV24-1; CDR3aa: CATSENRGLTEAFF; CDR3nt: TGTGCCACCAGTGAAAACAGGGGGCTCACTGAAGCTTTCTTT
abundance: -; d_gene: TRBD2; j_gene: TRBJ2-1; v_gene: TRBV9; CDR3aa: CASSVGTSGGVINEQFF; CDR3nt: TGTGCCAGCAGCGTAGGCACTAGCGGGGGGGTGATCAATGAGCAGTTCTTC
abundance: -; d_gene: -; j_gene: TRBJ1-1; v_gene: TRBV3-1/TRBV3-2; CDR3aa: CASSQGWGREDTEAFF; CDR3nt: TGTGCCAGCAGCCAAGGTTGGGGGCGCGAGGACACTGAAGCTTTCTTT
abundance: -; d_gene: -; j_gene: TRBJ1-1; v_gene: TRBV12-3/TRBV12-4; CDR3aa: CASSAMGDTEAFF; CDR3nt: TGTGCCAGCAGTGCTATGGGGGACACTGAAGCTTTCTTT
abundance: -; d_gene: -; j_gene: TRBJ2-3; v_gene: TRBV27; CDR3aa: CAIGRTDTQYF; CDR3nt: TGTGCCATCGGCCGGACAGATACGCAGTATTTT
abundance: -; d_gene: TRBD2; j_gene: TRBJ2-5; v_gene: TRBV7-9; CDR3aa: CASSSVSGRETQYF; CDR3nt: TGTGCCAGCAGCTCGGTTAGCGGGAGGGAGACCCAGTACTTC
abundance: -; d_gene: -; j_gene: TRBJ1-2; v_gene: TRBV19; CDR3aa: CASSDGFYGYTF; CDR3nt: TGTGCCAGTAGTGACGGCTTCTATGGCTACACCTTC
abundance: few; d_gene: -; j_gene: TRBJ1-5; v_gene: TRBV2; CDR3aa: CASSRDKLNQPQHF; CDR3nt: TGTGCCAGCAGCAGGGACAAGCTCAATCAGCCCCAGCATTTT
abundance: -; d_gene: -; j_gene: TRBJ1-1; v_gene: TRBV19; CDR3aa: CASSIEEWYGGGFEAFF; CDR3nt: TGTGCCAGTAGTATCGAGGAGTGGTACGGGGGCGGATTTGAAGCTTTCTTT
abundance: -; d_gene: TRBD1; j_gene: TRBJ1-5; v_gene: TRBV19; CDR3aa: CASNSQGETGSGNQPQHF; CDR3nt: TGTGCCAGTAACTCCCAGGGGGAGACAGGGTCAGGCAATCAGCCCCAGCATTTT
abundance: -; d_gene: TRBD1; j_gene: TRBJ1-5; v_gene: TRBV6-2/TRBV6-3; CDR3aa: CASSLQVDRVNNQPQHF; CDR3nt: TGTGCCAGCAGCCTACAAGTGGACAGGGTGAACAATCAGCCCCAGCATTTT
abundance: -; d_gene: -; j_gene: TRBJ1-1; v_gene: TRBV7-2; CDR3aa: CASSPSGGVTEAFF; CDR3nt: TGTGCCAGCAGCCCGAGCGGCGGGGTCACTGAAGCTTTCTTT
abundance: -; d_gene: TRBD1; j_gene: TRBJ1-1; v_gene: TRBV6-5; CDR3aa: CASNMRTGSNTEAFF; CDR3nt: TGTGCCAGCAACATGAGGACAGGTTCGAACACTGAAGCTTTCTTT
abundance: -; d_gene: -; j_gene: TRBJ2-1; v_gene: TRBV7-2; CDR3aa: CASSLGGGGVYNEQFF; CDR3nt: TGTGCCAGCAGCTTAGGGGGGGGCGGCGTCTACAATGAGCAGTTCTTC
abundance: once; d_gene: -; j_gene: TRBJ1-1; v_gene: TRBV19; CDR3aa: CASWRGGVVTEAFF; CDR3nt: TGTGCCAGTTGGCGTGGGGGGGTGGTCACTGAAGCTTTCTTT